This entry lists 12 T cell receptor beta chains sequenced from one sample in a study of tumor and adjacent non-tumor tissue in lung cancer. Three rounds of nested PCR, following a modified ARM-PCR protocol, produced the TCRbeta library. TCRdb recomputed calls from the multiplex PCR reads with MiXCR, one row per CDR3 protein. The sample carries 90,000 to 100,000 distinct CDR3 sequences, 80% recorded once. No cell sorting was done before RNA was extracted from the tissue. More than 3 cm separated this lung sample from the edge of the tumor. The source material was distant non-tumor lung tissue. The receptors derive from a man aged 60 to 75 with small cell lung cancer.

This clonotype came up once. A much larger clonotype is one base distant, so this may be a read error. The V gene is TRBV13, the J gene TRBJ2-3; D not certain. CDR1 is PRHDT and CDR2 is FYEKMQ in the germline V gene (reference sequence). V was shortened by 4 bases and J by 6 bases, with 8 bases between the two germline ends. The CDR3 totals 12 residues. The CDR3 here is CASSSLGDTQYF. Here the CDR3 DNA reads TGTGCCAGCAGCTCCTTAGGGGATACGCAGTATTTT.

For this clonotype: One end of the junction is discordant with germline, which a read error may explain. The chain has TRBV6-5 and TRBJ2-7; D may be TRBD1 or TRBD2 (5 bases each). This CDR3 spans 14 amino acids. Germline assignment: CDR1 MNHEY and CDR2 SVGAGI. CDR3 protein: CASSYGYGAYVQYF. DNA for the CDR3: TGTGCCAGCAGTTACGGATACGGGGCCTACGTGCAGTACTTC.

Of note for this clonotype: Compared with germline, one end of the junction differs, possibly owing to a read error. V gene TRBV30 combines with J gene TRBJ1-5; maybe TRBD1 (5 bases). This CDR3 contains 14 residues. Germline-derived CDR1 and CDR2 are GTSNPN and SVGIG (reference sequence). The CDR3 DNA sequence: TGTACCTGGAGTCCGTGGGGGAGCAATCAGCACCAGCATTTT. Amino acid sequence: CTWSPWGSNQHQHF. Looking up the rest from reference TRBV30 and TRBJ1-5 gives the full variable domain: SQTIHQWPATLVQPVGSPLSLECTVEGTSNPNLYWYRQAAGRGLQLLFYSVGIGQISSEVPQNLSASRPQDRQFILSSKKLLLSDSGFYLCTWSPWGSNQHQHFGDGTRLSIL.

Many counts were recorded for this clonotype. This sequence joins TRBV4-2 and TRBJ2-1, with D perhaps matching TRBD2 (6 bases). Germline assignment: CDR1 LGHNA and CDR2 YNFKEQ. The CDR3 is made up of 16 amino acids. Trimming pared 2 bases from V and 0 bases from J, leaving 11 bases between. The CDR3 reads CASSQLSGSSYNEQFF. The CDR3 DNA reads TGTGCCAGCAGCCAACTTAGCGGAAGCTCCTACAATGAGCAGTTCTTC.

The genes are TRBV29-1 and TRBJ2-5; tentatively, D is TRBD1 or TRBD2 (5 bases each). Trimming removed 8 bases at V and 7 bases at J, with 26 bases between. The CDR3 is made up of 15 amino acids. Germline V gives CDR1 SQVTM, CDR2 ANQGSEA. CDR3 loop: CSFGLADVGVGTQYF. Here the CDR3 DNA reads TGCAGCTTTGGTCTGGCTGATGTGGGGGTAGGGACCCAGTACTTC.

Turning to this clonotype: The junction and the germline gene differ at one end; a read error may be behind it. The genes are TRBV12-3 or TRBV12-4 and TRBJ2-2, with 7 bases aligning to TRBD1. CDR3 size: 15 residues. The CDR3 nucleotides read TGTGCCAGCAGTTACTCTGGGACAGACACCGGGGAGCTGTTCTTC. Protein sequence: CASSYSGTDTGELFF.

This clonotype has at least ten counts. The V and J genes are TRBV6-1 and TRBJ2-1; 9 nucleotides line up with TRBD2. The CDR3 is 12 amino acids. V shed 8 bases, J shed 5 bases, and the junction held 1 base outside the gene matches. The germline V gene encodes CDR1 MNHNS and CDR2 SASEGT. The CDR3 sequence: CASRLADNEQFF. The CDR3 region has the DNA TGTGCCAGCCGACTAGCGGACAATGAGCAGTTCTTC.

As to this clonotype: Possible read error: a much larger clone is one base away. V is TRBV6-5 and J is TRBJ2-6; tentatively, D is TRBD2 (5 bases). V was pared by 6 bases and J by 2 bases, with 14 bases between. There are 16 residues in the CDR3. CDR1 MNHEY and CDR2 SVGAGI come from the germline V gene. For the CDR3, the DNA is TGTGCCAGCAGCCGACTAACGGGGACTGGGGCCAACGTCCTGACTTTC. Translation gives CASSRLTGTGANVLTF.

Comments on this clonotype: The junction shows a germline mismatch at one end, possibly a read error. The chain couples TRBV6-1 to TRBJ2-2; either TRBD1 or TRBD2 may fit D (6 bases each). CDR3 size: 17 residues. The germline V gene encodes CDR1 MNHNS and CDR2 SASEGT. The CDR3 DNA reads as TGTGCCAGCAGTGATTGGTCGCAGGGGACTCGGATCGGGGAACTGTTTTTT. It encodes CASSDWSQGTRIGELFF.

Concerning this clonotype: The germline gene is not matched at one end of the junction; a read error may be the cause. The V and J genes are TRBV11-1 and TRBJ2-1; 13 bases are shared with TRBD2. The CDR3 contains 18 residues. Germline V gene lookup returns CDR1 SGHAT and CDR2 FQDESV (reference sequence). The CDR3 coding sequence is TGTGCCAGGAGCTCAGAATCGAGGACTAGCGGGAGTTGCAATGAGCAGTTCTTC. It yields the protein CARSSESRTSGSCNEQFF.

Concerning this clonotype: A read error may be the cause here, since a much bigger clone is one base away. The chain recombines TRBV25-1 with TRBJ2-2; D not certain. Per the germline V gene, CDR1 is MGHDK and CDR2 is SYGVNS. The CDR3 spans 13 residues. The CDR3 region has the DNA TGTGCCAGCAGTGAAGATTATTTTCAGGAGCAGTTTTTT. As protein: CASSEDYFQEQFF.

This clonotype is termed medium-sized. The chain couples TRBV11-2 to TRBJ2-1; 7 nucleotides match TRBD1. The CDR3 covers 15 residues. Trimming took 4 bases from V and 11 from J; bases not matched to a gene: 14. The germline V gene has CDR1 SGHAT and CDR2 FQNNGV. CDR3: CASSSSSTGDPKQFF. CDR3 coding DNA: TGTGCCAGCAGCTCTTCCTCAACAGGGGACCCTAAGCAGTTCTTC.